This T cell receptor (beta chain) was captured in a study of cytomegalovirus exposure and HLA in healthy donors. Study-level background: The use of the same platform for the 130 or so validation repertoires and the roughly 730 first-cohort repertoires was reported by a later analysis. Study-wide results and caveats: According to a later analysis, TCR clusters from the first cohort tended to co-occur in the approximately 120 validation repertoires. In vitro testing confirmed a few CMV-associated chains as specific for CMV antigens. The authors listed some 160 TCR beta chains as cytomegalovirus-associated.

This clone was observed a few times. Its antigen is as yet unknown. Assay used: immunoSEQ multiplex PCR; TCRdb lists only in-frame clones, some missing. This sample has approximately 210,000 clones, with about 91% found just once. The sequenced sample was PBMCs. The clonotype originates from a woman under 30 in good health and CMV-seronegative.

In DNA, the CDR3 is TGTGCCAGCAGCCTGGGACAGGATAATCAGCCCCAGCATTTT. The encoded protein is CASSLGQDNQPQHF. The chain couples TRBV5-6 to TRBJ1-5; 8 positions match TRBD1. V lost 4 bases to trimming and J lost 4 bases; unmatched junction nucleotides: 4. The CDR3 has 14 amino acids. CDR1 and CDR2 (germline): SGHDT, YYEEEE.